This record covers a single TCR beta chain. This clone appeared once. What antigen it recognizes has not been identified. A read error may produce the germline difference seen at one junction end. These data come from a study of CD4 T cells in lung cancer (dated by TCRdb to between 2017 and 2020). For context, the study as a whole: In the study, blood T cells from NSCLC patients were screened for responses to candidate mutation-encoded neoepitopes, and neoantigen-specific CD4+ T-cell clones and TCRs were isolated. The resected patients had lung adenocarcinoma or squamous cell carcinoma, were aged 60 to 69 at blood donation, and mostly were former smokers. Treatments the patients had received before donating blood included platinum chemotherapy, and some of the patients were given nivolumab or pembrolizumab. TCRB deep sequencing tracked the frequency of neoantigen-specific clonotypes in tumor resections, non-adjacent lung and cultured T-cell products.

Study-level results and caveats: Because IFNgamma-sorted cells included nonspecific IFNgamma producers of unknown purity, the expanded lines ranged from monoclonal to oligoclonal. Some blood-derived responses might be explained by in vitro priming of naive T cells or cross-reactivity rather than by memory responses to the cancer.

The library was prepared using the immunoSEQ multiplex PCR assay. DNA was isolated using Qiagen DNeasy or QIAamp micro DNA kits, and TCRB was sequenced using the Adaptive Biotechnology human TCRB sequencing kit. An Illumina MiSeq was used to sequence the TCRB libraries. The source study handled its data this way. TCRB sequence data were analyzed using the kit provider's software, and tumor enrichment of clonotype templates was assessed with Fisher's exact test. TCRdb provides this immuneACCESS table in a form limited to in-frame rearrangements. Some clones are lacking; in checked studies, under half of them reflect an unresolved V gene, and why the rest are absent is not known. V, J and clone size are those of that table, while D and trimming were read from the DNA. This sample's listing comprises under 40 clones. PBMCs were stimulated for roughly 12 days with mutant 27-mer peptides plus IL21, IL7, IL15 and IL2 and were then restimulated with peptide-pulsed autologous B cells. Live IFNgamma-secreting T cells were sorted by cytokine capture on a FACS Aria2 after restimulation with peptide-pulsed B cells. Sorted cells were expanded for roughly 12 to 20 days at limiting dilution, about 3 or 10 cells per well, with irradiated allogeneic PBMCs, phytohemagglutinin and IL2. Peripheral blood samples or leukapheresis products were obtained from the patients. The antigen specificity of expanded lines was screened by IFNgamma ELISA against autologous B cells pulsed with mutant peptides.

The sample was a CD4+ T cell line or clone grown in culture. The receptor was derived from a human donor with non-small cell lung cancer. Some clones in this sample may be carry-over from other donors' samples.

The CDR3 protein: CAWSALARARDAQYF. The DNA is as follows: TGTGCCTGGAGTGCGTTAGCGAGAGCTAGAGATGCGCAGTATTTT. The rearrangement combines TRBV30 with TRBJ2-3; TRBD2 could be the D gene, as 5 bases match. Reading from cysteine to phenylalanine, the CDR3 counts 15 amino acids. Here the CDR3 DNA is all that survives: 45 bases in frame from base 1. For CDR1 and CDR2, the germline V gene (reference sequence) lists GTSNPN and SVGIG.